Listed here are 10 T cell receptor beta chains from one sample, sequenced in a study of tumor and adjacent non-tumor tissue in lung cancer. RNA was extracted from bulk tissue without any cell sorting. Three rounds of nested PCR, following a modified ARM-PCR protocol, produced the TCRbeta library. Via MiXCR, TCRdb re-called the multiplex PCR reads, giving one row per CDR3 protein. The table has about 75,000 distinct CDR3 sequences, over 70% seen once. Sequencing was done on a sample of lung tumor tissue. The receptors derive from a woman in her 50s with non-small cell lung cancer.

As regards this clonotype: The germline gene is not matched at one end of the junction; a read error may be the cause. The chain couples TRBV4-2 to TRBJ2-3, with 8 bases matching TRBD1. The CDR3 runs 16 residues. The germline V gene has CDR1 LGHNA and CDR2 YNFKEQ. CDR3 DNA sequence: TGCGCCGGCAGTCAAGGTCGTGCGACAGGGGCAGATACGCAGTATTTT. Encoded protein: CAGSQGRATGADTQYF.

About this clonotype itself: A clone one base away is much larger, so this may be a read error. The V gene is TRBV5-1, the J gene TRBJ2-3; 13 bases line up with TRBD2. CDR3 length: 15 residues. Germline V gene data show CDR1 as SGHRS and CDR2 as YFSETQ. CDR3 sequence reads: CASTGLAGATDMQYF. In DNA form, the CDR3 reads TGCGCCAGCACCGGACTAGCGGGAGCGACAGATATGCAGTATTTT.

The gene calls are TRBV4-1 and TRBJ2-7; 8 bases map to TRBD2. CDR1 MGHRA and CDR2 YSYEKL come from the germline V gene. With 6 bases clipped from V and 3 bases from J, the junction kept 19 bases outside the gene matches. The CDR3 is 18 residues long. CDR3 DNA sequence: TGCGCCAGCAGTCTCATCCGGGACTGGGGGACTAGGGTCTACGAGCAGTACTTC. It translates to CASSLIRDWGTRVYEQYF.

As concerns this clonotype: A single base separates this from a much larger clone, so it may be a read error. The genes are TRBV28 and TRBJ2-1, with a tentative D call TRBD2 (5 bases). V lost 7 bases to trimming and J lost 6 bases, with 7 bases between them. CDR1 and CDR2 from the germline V gene are MDHEN and SYDVKM. The length of the CDR3 is 11 residues. CDR3 residues: CASTRGNEQFF. DNA of the CDR3: TGTGCCAGCACCCGGGGCAATGAGCAGTTCTTC.

The chain links TRBV11-1 to TRBJ2-1; TRBD2 matches 9 bases. CDR3 length equals 14 residues. V shed 8 bases and J 15 bases; nucleotides not matched to a gene: 17. Germline V gene sequence: CDR1 SGHAT, CDR2 FQDESV (reference sequence). This CDR3 reads CASRSGLAGWLRFF. In DNA, the CDR3 is TGTGCCAGCCGCTCAGGGCTAGCGGGATGGTTGCGGTTCTTC.

The CDR3 DNA sequence: TGTGCCAGCCGCCCGGGTGCCAGAACCGGGGAGCTGTTTTTT. It encodes CASRPGARTGELFF. The chain combines TRBV6-1 with TRBJ2-2; no clear D gene. The CDR3 runs 14 residues. Trimming stripped 8 bases from V and 5 bases from J, with 15 bases between. CDR1 MNHNS and CDR2 SASEGT come from the germline V gene.

The chain links TRBV20-1 to TRBJ1-2, with TRBD1 matching 10 bases. The germline V gene has CDR1 DFQATT and CDR2 SNEGSKA (reference sequence). Trimming cost V 5 bases and J 10 bases; bases outside gene matches: 13. The CDR3 spans 14 residues. The CDR3 is CSADILGTGDVYTF. The CDR3, as DNA: TGCAGTGCTGATATCCTCGGGACAGGGGACGTCTACACCTTC.

This clonotype was detected only a few times. The chain couples TRBV29-1 to TRBJ1-1; D call uncertain. Germline loops: CDR1 SQVTM, CDR2 ANQGSEA. CDR3 length equals 12 residues. CDR3 amino acids: CSAKTEDTEAFF. CDR3 coding DNA: TGCAGTGCTAAGACCGAGGACACTGAAGCTTTCTTT. The whole variable domain, remainder taken from reference TRBV29-1 and TRBJ1-1, is SAVISQKPSRDICQRGTSLTIQCQVDSQVTMMFWYRQQPGQSLTLIATANQGSEATYESGFVIDKFPISRPNLTFSTLTVSNMSPEDSSIYLCSAKTEDTEAFFGQGTRLTVV.

In the case of this clonotype: With a much larger clone just one base away, this may be a read error. This chain uses TRBV19 with TRBJ1-2, with 9 bases lining up with TRBD1. The CDR3 sequence is 16 residues long. The germline CDR1 and CDR2 sequences are LNHDA and SQIVND (reference sequence). The trim removed 7 bases at V and 4 bases at J, leaving 13 bases unmatched. This chain's CDR3 is CASTSQVQGAGYGYTF. The DNA of the CDR3 is TGTGCCAGTACCTCCCAGGTACAGGGGGCAGGCTATGGCTACACCTTC.

With respect to this clonotype: One end of the junction is discordant with germline, which a read error may explain. The chain recombines TRBV29-1 with TRBJ1-5; the match to TRBD1 covers 8 bases. CDR1 and CDR2 (germline): SQVTM, ANQGSEA. CDR3 length: 14 residues. The DNA of the CDR3 is TGCAACGTAGTTGACAGGGGAATCAATGAGCCCCAGCATTTT. The encoded protein is CNVVDRGINEPQHF.